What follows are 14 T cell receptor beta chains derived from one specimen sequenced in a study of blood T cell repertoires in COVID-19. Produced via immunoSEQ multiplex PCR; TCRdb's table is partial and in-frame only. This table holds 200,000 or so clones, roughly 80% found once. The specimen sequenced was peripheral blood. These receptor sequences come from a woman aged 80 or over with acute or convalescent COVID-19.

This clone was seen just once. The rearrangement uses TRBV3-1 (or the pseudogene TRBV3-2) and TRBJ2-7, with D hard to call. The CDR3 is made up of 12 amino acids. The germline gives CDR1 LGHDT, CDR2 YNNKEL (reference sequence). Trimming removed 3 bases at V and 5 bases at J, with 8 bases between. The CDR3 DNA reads TGTGCCAGCAGCCACGGCCGGGACGAGCAGTACTTC. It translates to CASSHGRDEQYF.

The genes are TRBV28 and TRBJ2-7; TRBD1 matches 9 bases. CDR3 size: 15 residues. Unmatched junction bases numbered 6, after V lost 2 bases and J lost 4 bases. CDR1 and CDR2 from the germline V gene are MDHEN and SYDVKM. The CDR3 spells CASSLTGQGLYEQYF. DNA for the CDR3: TGTGCCAGCAGTTTAACGGGACAGGGTCTATACGAGCAGTACTTC. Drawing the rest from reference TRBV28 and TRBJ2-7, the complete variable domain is DVKVTQSSRYLVKRTGEKVFLECVQDMDHENMFWYRQDPGLGLRLIYFSYDVKMKEKGDIPEGYSVSREKKERFSLILESASTNQTSMYLCASSLTGQGLYEQYFGPGTRLTVT.

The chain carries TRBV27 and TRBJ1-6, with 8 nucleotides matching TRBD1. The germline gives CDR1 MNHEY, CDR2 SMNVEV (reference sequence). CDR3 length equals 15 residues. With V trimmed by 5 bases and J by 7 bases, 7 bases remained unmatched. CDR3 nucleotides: TGTGCCAGCAGTCTGGACAGGGCGAGGAATTCACCCCTCCACTTT. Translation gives CASSLDRARNSPLHF.

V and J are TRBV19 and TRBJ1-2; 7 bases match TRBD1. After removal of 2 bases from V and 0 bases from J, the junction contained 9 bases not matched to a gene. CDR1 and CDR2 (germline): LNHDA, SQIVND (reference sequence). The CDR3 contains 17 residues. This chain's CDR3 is CASSISPGQRSNYGYTF. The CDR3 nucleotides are TGTGCCAGTAGTATAAGCCCGGGACAGCGATCTAACTATGGCTACACCTTC.

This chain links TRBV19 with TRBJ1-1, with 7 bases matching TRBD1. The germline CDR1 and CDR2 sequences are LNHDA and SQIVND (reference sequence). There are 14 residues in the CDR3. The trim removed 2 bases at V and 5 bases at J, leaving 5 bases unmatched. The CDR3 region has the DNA TGTGCCAGTAGTATAAAGGCAGGGGGTACTGAAGCTTTCTTT. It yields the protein CASSIKAGGTEAFF.

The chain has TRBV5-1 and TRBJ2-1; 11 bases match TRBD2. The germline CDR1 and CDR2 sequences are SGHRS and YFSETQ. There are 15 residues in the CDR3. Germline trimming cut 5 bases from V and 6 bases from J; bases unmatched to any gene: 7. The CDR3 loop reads CASSYSGTSGNEQFF. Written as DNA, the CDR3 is TGCGCCAGCAGTTACTCCGGGACTAGCGGCAATGAGCAGTTCTTC.

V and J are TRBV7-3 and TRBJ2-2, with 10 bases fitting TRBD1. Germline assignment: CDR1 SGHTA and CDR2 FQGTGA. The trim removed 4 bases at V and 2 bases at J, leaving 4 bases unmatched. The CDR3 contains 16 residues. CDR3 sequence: CASSSGTGENTGELFF. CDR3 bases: TGTGCCAGCAGCTCAGGGACAGGGGAAAACACCGGGGAGCTGTTTTTT.

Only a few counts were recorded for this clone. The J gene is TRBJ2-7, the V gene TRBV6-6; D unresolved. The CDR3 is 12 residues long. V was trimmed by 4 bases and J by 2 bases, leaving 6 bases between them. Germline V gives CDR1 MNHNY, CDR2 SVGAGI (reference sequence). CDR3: CASSSGTYEQYF. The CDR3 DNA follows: TGTGCCAGCAGTTCAGGAACCTACGAGCAGTACTTC.

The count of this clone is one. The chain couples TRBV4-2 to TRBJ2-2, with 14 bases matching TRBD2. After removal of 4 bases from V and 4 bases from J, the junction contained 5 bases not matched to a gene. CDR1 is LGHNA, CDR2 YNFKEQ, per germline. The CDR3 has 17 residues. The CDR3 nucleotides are TGTGCCAGCAGCCCGGGACTAGCGGGAGCGCCCACCGGGGAGCTGTTTTTT. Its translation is CASSPGLAGAPTGELFF.

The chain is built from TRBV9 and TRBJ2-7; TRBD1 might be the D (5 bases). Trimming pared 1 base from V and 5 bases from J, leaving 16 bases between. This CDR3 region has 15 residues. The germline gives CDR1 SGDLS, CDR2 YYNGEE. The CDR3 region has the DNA TGTGCCAGCAGCGTACGCCCAGGGCAAGGAAACGAGCAGTACTTC. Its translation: CASSVRPGQGNEQYF.

CDR3 residues: CASSVRDTFSGNTIYF. The DNA of the CDR3 is TGTGCCAGTAGTGTCCGGGACACATTCTCTGGAAACACCATATATTTT. V usage is TRBV19 and J usage is TRBJ1-3; a possible D gene is TRBD1 (6 bases). Germline V CDR1 and CDR2: LNHDA, SQIVND (reference sequence). This CDR3 has 16 residues. With 5 bases removed from V and 0 bases from J, the gap between germline ends came to 14 bases.

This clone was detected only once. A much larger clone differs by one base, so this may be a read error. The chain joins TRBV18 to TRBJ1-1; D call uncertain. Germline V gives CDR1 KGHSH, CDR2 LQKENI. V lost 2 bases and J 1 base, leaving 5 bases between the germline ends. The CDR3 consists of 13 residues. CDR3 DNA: TGTGCCAGCTCACCATACAAGAACACTGAAGCTTTCTTT. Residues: CASSPYKNTEAFF.

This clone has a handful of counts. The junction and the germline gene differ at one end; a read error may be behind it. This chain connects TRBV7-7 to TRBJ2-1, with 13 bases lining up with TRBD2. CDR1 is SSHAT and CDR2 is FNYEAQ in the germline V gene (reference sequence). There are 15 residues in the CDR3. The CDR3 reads CASSAGLAGAYEQFF. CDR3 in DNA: TGTGCTAGCAGCGCCGGACTAGCGGGAGCTTATGAGCAGTTCTTC.

Here the CDR3 reads CASSMDSSYEQYF. The CDR3 bases are TGTGCCAGCAGCATGGACAGCTCCTACGAGCAGTACTTC. The V and J genes are TRBV12-3 or TRBV12-4 and TRBJ2-7, with TRBD1 as a possible D gene (6 bases). The CDR3 is made up of 13 amino acids. V was pared by 6 bases and J by 0 bases, with 9 bases between.